These 31 T cell receptor beta chains were all obtained from the same sample, sequenced in a study of shared clonotypes between healthy human individuals. The repertoire was sequenced with immunoSEQ multiplex PCR; TCRdb's copy has only in-frame clones and lacks some. The table records approximately 340,000 clones, 73% of them present only once. The sequenced material came from memory CD4+ T cells sorted from blood. This sample's subset: CD45RA-negative fraction. These TCRs come from a man aged 25 to 40 in good health.

This chain links TRBV5-1 with TRBJ2-5; D is possibly TRBD1 (6 bases). Germline V lookup: CDR1 SGHRS, CDR2 YFSETQ. V was trimmed by 4 bases and J by 2 bases, leaving 12 bases between them. This CDR3 has 14 residues. The DNA for the CDR3 is TGCGCCAGCAGCGAACCCGGGACACAAGAGACCCAGTACTTC. The encoded protein is CASSEPGTQETQYF. Based on the CDR3 plus reference TRBV5-1 and TRBJ2-5, the full variable domain is KAGVTQTPRYLIKTRGQQVTLSCSPISGHRSVSWYQQTPGQGLQFLFEYFSETQRNKGNFPGRFSGRQFSNSRSEMNVSTLELGDSALYLCASSEPGTQETQYFGPGTRLLVL.

This clone was seen once. The chain combines TRBV28 with TRBJ2-7; 9 bases map to TRBD2. The CDR3 covers 16 residues. Unmatched junction bases numbered 8, after V lost 3 bases and J lost 2 bases. Germline V gives CDR1 MDHEN, CDR2 SYDVKM. The CDR3 is CASSFPSGGRAYEQYF. CDR3 nucleotides: TGTGCCAGCAGTTTCCCGTCTGGCGGGAGGGCCTACGAGCAGTACTTC. The variable domain in full, with the rest retrieved from reference TRBV28 and TRBJ2-7, is DVKVTQSSRYLVKRTGEKVFLECVQDMDHENMFWYRQDPGLGLRLIYFSYDVKMKEKGDIPEGYSVSREKKERFSLILESASTNQTSMYLCASSFPSGGRAYEQYFGPGTRLTVT.

The chain links TRBV19 to TRBJ2-6; 8 positions agree with TRBD2. The trim removed 4 bases at V and 3 bases at J, leaving 5 bases unmatched. The CDR3 covers 16 residues. Per germline, CDR1 LNHDA and CDR2 SQIVND (reference sequence). This chain's CDR3 is CASSSPGGHGANVLTF. DNA for the CDR3: TGTGCCAGTAGTAGTCCGGGAGGGCATGGGGCCAACGTCCTGACTTTC.

V and J are TRBV9 and TRBJ1-1; D not resolved. Looked up from germline, CDR1 is SGDLS and CDR2 is YYNGEE. There are 14 residues in the CDR3. Trimming removed 4 bases at V and 3 bases at J, with 13 bases between. The CDR3 loop reads CASSPGLGYTEAFF. In DNA, the CDR3 is TGTGCCAGCAGCCCTGGGTTGGGGTACACTGAAGCTTTCTTT.

V usage is TRBV30 and J usage is TRBJ1-5; possibly TRBD1 for D (6 bases). Germline V gene lookup returns CDR1 GTSNPN and CDR2 SVGIG (reference sequence). This CDR3 is built from 13 residues. V was shortened by 4 bases and J by 0 bases, with 7 bases between the two germline ends. The CDR3 spells CAWTGASNQPQHF. The CDR3 region has the DNA TGTGCCTGGACAGGGGCTAGCAATCAGCCCCAGCATTTT. Filled out from reference TRBV30 and TRBJ1-5, the complete variable domain reads SQTIHQWPATLVQPVGSPLSLECTVEGTSNPNLYWYRQAAGRGLQLLFYSVGIGQISSEVPQNLSASRPQDRQFILSSKKLLLSDSGFYLCAWTGASNQPQHFGDGTRLSIL.

The J gene is TRBJ1-2, the V gene TRBV2; tentatively, D is TRBD1 (6 bases). The CDR3 totals 13 residues. Trimming stripped 3 bases from V and 4 bases from J, with 9 bases between. The V gene's germline CDR1 is SNHLY and CDR2 FYNNEI. The CDR3 DNA follows: TGTGCCAGCAGTGACACAGGGATCTATGGCTACACCTTC. This sequence encodes CASSDTGIYGYTF.

A few counts support this clone. The chain recombines TRBV6-1 with TRBJ1-2, with D maybe TRBD1 (6 bases). The CDR3 runs 13 residues. Per the germline V gene, CDR1 is MNHNS and CDR2 is SASEGT. With 1 base removed from V and 4 bases from J, the gap between germline ends came to 7 bases. The CDR3 nucleotides are TGTGCCAGCAGTGAAGAGGGGGGCTATGGCTACACCTTC. This encodes CASSEEGGYGYTF.

V usage is TRBV2 and J usage is TRBJ2-5; no reliable D call. Between the trimmed V and J ends, which lost 8 bases and 3 bases, there was a span of 7 bases. Germline V gene lookup returns CDR1 SNHLY and CDR2 FYNNEI. The CDR3 has 11 amino acids. CDR3 sequence (DNA): TGTGCCAGCGGTTTTGAAGAGACCCAGTACTTC. Translation: CASGFEETQYF.

This clone has just a few counts. This sequence joins TRBV7-6 and TRBJ2-6; D not resolved. Trimming took 5 bases from V and 1 from J, leaving 3 bases between them. The germline V gene encodes CDR1 SGHVS and CDR2 FNYEAQ. CDR3 length: 13 residues. In nucleotides, the CDR3 is TGTGCCAGCAGCCAGTCTGGGGCCAACGTCCTGACTTTC. It translates to CASSQSGANVLTF.

The chain joins TRBV7-9 to TRBJ2-4; 10 bases are a match to TRBD1. This CDR3 comprises 14 residues. Germline V gives CDR1 SEHNR, CDR2 FQNEAQ (reference sequence). Trimming removed 3 bases from V and 6 bases from J; junction bases left unmatched: 2. CDR3 sequence reads: CASSFDRGRNIQYF. As DNA, the CDR3 is TGTGCCAGCAGCTTCGACAGGGGGCGAAACATTCAGTACTTC.

The genes are TRBV28 and TRBJ1-5, with D uncertain. CDR1 MDHEN and CDR2 SYDVKM come from the germline V gene. V shed 3 bases and J shed 4 bases, with 22 bases lying between them. CDR3 size: 18 residues. DNA of the CDR3: TGTGCCAGCAGTTTGGAACAGTTACCTAAAGGGTATAATCAGCCCCAGCATTTT. Translated: CASSLEQLPKGYNQPQHF.

Regarding this clone: The same CDR3 also results from other DNA sequences found in this sample. J is TRBJ2-7 and V is TRBV5-4; 12 bases are shared with TRBD2. From germline, CDR1 is SGHNT and CDR2 YYREEE (reference sequence). CDR3 length equals 14 residues. Germline trimming cut 4 bases from V and 3 bases from J; bases unmatched to any gene: 2. The CDR3 loop reads CASSPTSGSYEQYF. The CDR3 bases are TGTGCCAGCAGCCCGACTAGCGGGAGCTACGAGCAGTACTTC.

This chain joins TRBV5-1 and TRBJ1-3; perhaps TRBD1 as D (5 bases). Germline loops: CDR1 SGHRS, CDR2 YFSETQ. The CDR3 is made up of 14 amino acids. Between the trimmed V and J ends, which lost 9 bases and 0 bases, there was a span of 13 bases. For the CDR3, the DNA is TGCGCCACCAAAGAGGGGAACTCTGGAAACACCATATATTTT. It yields the protein CATKEGNSGNTIYF.

The chain is built from TRBV25-1 and TRBJ2-5; tentative D call: TRBD1 (6 bases). The CDR3 contains 17 residues. V lost 2 bases and J lost 0, with 16 bases in between. The germline V gene encodes CDR1 MGHDK and CDR2 SYGVNS. The CDR3 is CASSEREIGQYQETQYF. DNA of the CDR3: TGTGCCAGCAGTGAAAGGGAAATAGGACAGTACCAAGAGACCCAGTACTTC.

This clone was seen more than once but under ten times. This CDR3 is CASSPQGNEQYF. CDR3 bases: TGTGCCAGCTCACCTCAGGGTAACGAGCAGTACTTC. This chain joins TRBV18 and TRBJ2-7; TRBD1 might be the D (5 bases). CDR1 is KGHSH, CDR2 LQKENI, per germline. V shed 3 bases and J shed 5 bases, with 8 bases lying between them. The CDR3 has 12 amino acids.

This chain links TRBV2 with TRBJ1-1; no firm D call. The V end was cut by 5 bases, the J end by 3 bases, with 13 bases between. CDR3 length: 14 amino acids. Germline CDR1 reads SNHLY; CDR2 reads FYNNEI. As DNA, the CDR3 is TGTGCCAGCAGTACCCAGGCCTGGGACACTGAAGCTTTCTTT. Its translation: CASSTQAWDTEAFF.

This sequence joins TRBV7-9 and TRBJ1-1; maybe TRBD1 (5 bases). The CDR3 consists of 13 residues. Germline lookup yields CDR1 SEHNR and CDR2 FQNEAQ (reference sequence). V was trimmed by 11 bases and J by 5 bases, leaving 18 bases between them. The chain's CDR3 is CACSGQGGTEAFF. CDR3 in DNA: TGTGCCTGCTCGGGGCAGGGCGGGACTGAAGCTTTCTTT.

The chain employs TRBV6-5 and TRBJ1-1, with D hard to call. The CDR3 runs 13 residues. Germline V gene data show CDR1 as MNHEY and CDR2 as SVGAGI. The germline V and J ends were trimmed by 0 bases and 7 bases, with 9 bases remaining between them. CDR3: CASSYSSGYEAFF. The CDR3 DNA sequence: TGTGCCAGCAGTTACTCGTCCGGGTATGAAGCTTTCTTT.

The V and J genes are TRBV30 and TRBJ1-2; the D is unclear. V lost 2 bases, J lost 7 bases, and 11 bases lay in between. CDR3 size: 12 residues. The germline V gene encodes CDR1 GTSNPN and CDR2 SVGIG (reference sequence). CDR3 protein: CAWSPGTSGYTF. The CDR3 nucleotides are TGTGCCTGGAGTCCGGGAACGAGTGGCTACACCTTC.

The chain couples TRBV5-4 to TRBJ2-1; 7 nucleotides line up with TRBD2. This CDR3 comprises 16 residues. In germline, CDR1 is SGHNT, CDR2 YYREEE (reference sequence). V was clipped by 0 bases and J by 4 bases; unmatched bases: 7. CDR3 nucleotide sequence: TGTGCCAGCAGCTTGGGCGGGAGCGACTATTACAATGAGCAGTTCTTC. Its protein is CASSLGGSDYYNEQFF.

The V call is TRBV27, the J call TRBJ2-7, with TRBD2 identical over 7 bases. The CDR3 spans 16 residues. Trimming removed 4 bases from V and 6 bases from J; junction bases left unmatched: 15. Germline CDR1 reads MNHEY; CDR2 reads SMNVEV (reference sequence). This chain's CDR3 is CASSYLQFGLVAEQYF. CDR3 sequence (DNA): TGTGCCAGCAGTTACCTCCAATTCGGACTAGTTGCCGAGCAGTACTTC.

This chain connects TRBV5-1 to TRBJ1-4, with D hard to call. This CDR3 is built from 9 residues. The germline V and J ends were trimmed by 9 bases and 14 bases, with 11 bases remaining between them. Germline CDR1 and CDR2: SGHRS and YFSETQ. The CDR3 DNA is TGCGCCACTAAACTGAGGCTGTTTTTT. Protein: CATKLRLFF.

The chain recombines TRBV5-1 with TRBJ2-7; D ambiguous. Germline V lookup: CDR1 SGHRS, CDR2 YFSETQ. V was pared by 0 bases and J by 3 bases, with 10 bases between. The CDR3 consists of 14 residues. In DNA form, the CDR3 reads TGCGCCAGCAGCTTGGCCGCCGGCTTCTACGAGCAGTACTTC. Protein product: CASSLAAGFYEQYF.

The chain employs TRBV6-6 and TRBJ2-3, with D possibly matching TRBD2 (5 bases). CDR1 is MNHNY, CDR2 SVGAGI, per germline (reference sequence). Trimming stripped 7 bases from V and 6 bases from J, with 11 bases between. The CDR3 extends over 12 amino acids. The CDR3 protein is CASNSGFDTQYF. Here the CDR3 DNA reads TGTGCCAGCAATTCGGGGTTTGATACGCAGTATTTT.

The chain is built from TRBV19 and TRBJ1-5, with D maybe TRBD1 (5 bases). Germline V gene sequence: CDR1 LNHDA, CDR2 SQIVND (reference sequence). Trimming removed 2 bases from V and 2 bases from J, with 13 bases in between. The CDR3 length is 16 residues. The CDR3 loop reads CASSILTAVGNQPQHF. The CDR3 bases are TGTGCCAGTAGTATATTGACAGCGGTCGGCAATCAGCCCCAGCATTTT.

The CDR3 loop is CASSAGTGGKIGYEQYF. The CDR3 DNA is TGTGCCAGCAGCGCGGGGACAGGGGGCAAGATCGGGTACGAGCAGTACTTC. The chain couples TRBV9 to TRBJ2-7; 12 bases are a match to TRBD1. V was clipped by 3 bases and J by 4 bases; unmatched bases: 11. Germline CDR1 SGDLS, CDR2 YYNGEE. The CDR3 consists of 17 residues.

This sequence joins TRBV29-1 and TRBJ2-2, with 8 nucleotides matching TRBD2. The CDR3 length is 13 residues. The ends lost 4 bases at V and 8 bases at J; junction bases unmatched: 6. The germline V gene encodes CDR1 SQVTM and CDR2 ANQGSEA. CDR3 coding DNA: TGCAGCGTTGTCGTCATAGCGGGGGGGGAGCTGTTTTTT. It yields the protein CSVVVIAGGELFF.

The J gene is TRBJ1-1, the V gene TRBV6-6; a possible D gene is TRBD1 (6 bases). Germline V gives CDR1 MNHNY, CDR2 SVGAGI (reference sequence). Trimming took off 3 bases at V and 3 bases at J, with 11 bases between the two ends. The CDR3 has 14 residues. CDR3 bases: TGTGCCAGCAGTTATTCAGGGGCGGACACTGAAGCTTTCTTT. Translation: CASSYSGADTEAFF.

CDR3 nucleotide sequence: TGTGCCAGCACTACAGGTGTTGAAAAACTGTTTTTT. Translating it yields CASTTGVEKLFF. The rearrangement joins TRBV28 to TRBJ1-4, with D maybe TRBD1 (5 bases). The CDR3 loop spans 12 amino acids. The germline CDR1 and CDR2 sequences are MDHEN and SYDVKM. V lost 7 bases and J lost 7, with 10 bases in between.

As DNA, the CDR3 is TGTGCCAGCAGCGCCACAGCCACCGGGGAGCTGTTTTTT. Amino acid sequence: CASSATATGELFF. The chain is built from TRBV2 and TRBJ2-2; D unclear. CDR1 and CDR2 from the germline V gene are SNHLY and FYNNEI. This CDR3 has 13 amino acids. Trimming left V 6 bases short and J 4 bases short, with 9 bases between.

The V call is TRBV5-4, the J call TRBJ2-5; weak D call: TRBD2 (5 bases). Germline CDR1 and CDR2: SGHNT and YYREEE (reference sequence). The CDR3 covers 13 residues. V shed 0 bases and J shed 4 bases, with 7 bases lying between them. The CDR3 DNA reads TGTGCCAGCAGCTTGGAGAGCGGAGAGACCCAGTACTTC. It is translated as CASSLESGETQYF. The full variable domain, with the rest looked up from reference TRBV5-4 and TRBJ2-5, is ETGVTQSPTHLIKTRGQQVTLRCSSQSGHNTVSWYQQALGQGPQFIFQYYREEENGRGNFPPRFSGLQFPNYSSELNVNALELDDSALYLCASSLESGETQYFGPGTRLLVL.